Listed below are T cell receptor beta chains from one sample, sequenced in a study of early T cells in non-severe SARS-CoV-2 infection. TCRdb processed the 5' RACE reads anew with MiXCR; each CDR3 protein has one entry. The sample records fewer than 60,000 distinct CDR3 sequences, around a tenth being singletons. The sample comprised whole blood. The source is an adult who was a healthcare worker with PCR-confirmed SARS-CoV-2 infection or an uninfected control (not recorded which). Both conserved end residues are part of each CDR3. Fields, in order: D gene, clone size, J gene, V gene, CDR3 DNA, CDR3 protein. D genes are given only for firm matches. Some rows mark clone size as missing; the rest say once, few, many or name a class of expanded clone.

>NA|many|TRBJ1-2|TRBV20-1
TGCAGTGCTTGGCCACGAACTGTGGGCGGCTACACCTTC
CSAWPRTVGGYTF
>NA|many|TRBJ2-7|TRBV5-6
TGTGCCAGCAGCCAAGGTGCTAGCTACCACGAGCAGTACTTC
CASSQGASYHEQYF
>NA|many|TRBJ2-1|TRBV20-1
TGCAGTGCTAGAGATTTCGCTTTTAGCTCCTACAATGAGCAGTTCTTC
CSARDFAFSSYNEQFF
>NA|many|TRBJ1-5|TRBV18
TGTGCCAGCTCACCAGTCGGGACCGATAGCAATCAGCCCCAGCATTTT
CASSPVGTDSNQPQHF
>TRBD1|many|TRBJ2-1|TRBV29-1
TGCAGCGTCGGACAGGTGCACAATGAGCAGTTCTTC
CSVGQVHNEQFF
>NA|many|TRBJ1-5|TRBV19
TGTGCCAGTTTTCCCGGGACGGTCGCCTCCTTGCAATATCAGCCCCAGCATTTT
CASFPGTVASLQYQPQHF
>NA|NA|TRBJ2-3|TRBV3-1
TGTGCCAGCAGCCAAGAAAAACCCGATACGCAGTATTTT
CASSQEKPDTQYF
>NA|NA|TRBJ1-1|TRBV7-6
TGTGCCAGCAGCTTATTTCCGAACACTGAAGCTTTCTTT
CASSLFPNTEAFF
>TRBD2|NA|TRBJ2-5|TRBV29-1
TGCAGCGGCGGGACTAGAAAAGAGACCCAGTACTTC
CSGGTRKETQYF
>NA|NA|TRBJ1-3|TRBV7-9
TGTGCCAGCAGCTTAGCGGGACGGAGGAGCTCTGGAAACACCATATATTTT
CASSLAGRRSSGNTIYF
>TRBD1|many|TRBJ2-1|TRBV12-5
TGTGCTAGTGGTTGGGACAGGGATATATACAATGAGCAGTTCTTC
CASGWDRDIYNEQFF
>TRBD1|many|TRBJ1-1|TRBV5-5
TGTGCCAGCAGCAGAGACAGGGGTGGTGAAGCTTTCTTT
CASSRDRGGEAFF
>TRBD1|many|TRBJ2-3|TRBV9
TGTGCCAGCAGCGTAGCTACAGGGGGTATGGCAGATACGCAGTATTTT
CASSVATGGMADTQYF
>NA|many|TRBJ2-1|TRBV6-6
TGTGCCAGCAGGGGGGCGGCTGAGTTCTTC
CASRGAAEFF
>NA|many|TRBJ2-3|TRBV6-1
TGTGCCAGCATCGAGGGGATACAGGGTACAGATACGCAGTATTTT
CASIEGIQGTDTQYF
>TRBD2|many|TRBJ2-3|TRBV11-2
TGTGCCAGCAGCCCTCACGGGGCTAGCGGGGTGTATACGCAGTATTTT
CASSPHGASGVYTQYF
>NA|many|TRBJ2-4|TRBV10-1
TGCGCCAGCAGTGAGTCGCAGGGAGTGAAAAACATTCAGTACTTC
CASSESQGVKNIQYF
>TRBD2|NA|TRBJ2-3|TRBV7-2
TGTGCCAGCAGCCCGATAGCGGGGGCCACAGATACGCAGTATTTT
CASSPIAGATDTQYF
>TRBD2|NA|TRBJ2-7|TRBV20-1
TGCAGTGCTAGGGGACGCTGGCGGGAGGGCTCCTACGAGCAGTACTTC
CSARGRWREGSYEQYF
>NA|many|TRBJ2-1|TRBV11-2
TGTGCCAGCAGCTACGGTAATTCGCACGCCTCCTACAATGAGCAGTTCTTC
CASSYGNSHASYNEQFF
>NA|NA|TRBJ2-7|TRBV20-1
TGCAGTGCTAGTGAGCGCGGTGGACGGCAGTACGCTAACTTC
CSASERGGRQYANF
>NA|many|TRBJ2-2|TRBV15
TGTGCCACCAGCGGAGGGGGACGGGGGTCGCCCGGGGAGCTGTTTTTT
CATSGGGRGSPGELFF
>NA|once|TRBJ2-7|TRBV19
TGTGCCAGTAGTATAGCTACAGCTTCCTACGAGCAGTACTTC
CASSIATASYEQYF
>TRBD2|many|TRBJ2-1|TRBV20-1
TGCAGTGCTAGAGAGCTCTCCAGCGGGAGGAGTGAGCAGTTCTTC
CSARELSSGRSEQFF
>TRBD1|many|TRBJ2-7|TRBV11-2
TGTGCCAGCAGCTACATCACCGGGACAGGGCGTCGGGAGCAGTACTTC
CASSYITGTGRREQYF
>NA|many|TRBJ2-3|TRBV7-3
TGTGCCAGCAGCTCCTCCCCTGCTAGTTCGGGAGCAGATACGCAGTATTTT
CASSSSPASSGADTQYF
>NA|many|TRBJ1-6|TRBV5-8
TGTGCCAGCAGCCTCTTCACCGGGGGCGAGAACTCACCCCTCCACTTT
CASSLFTGGENSPLHF
>TRBD2|NA|TRBJ2-1|TRBV12-3/TRBV12-4
TGTGCCAGCAGTCGGACTAGCGGGCTCTCCTACAATGAGCAGTTCTTC
CASSRTSGLSYNEQFF
>TRBD2|many|TRBJ2-1|TRBV12-3/TRBV12-4
TGTGCCAGCAGGACCGGGACTAGAGTTGGTGAGCAGTTCTTC
CASRTGTRVGEQFF
>NA|few|TRBJ1-2|TRBV10-3
TGTGCCATCAGCCCGGACAGCTCCGATGGCTACACCTTC
CAISPDSSDGYTF
>TRBD1|many|TRBJ1-1|TRBV6-5
TGTGCCAGCAGTTACGGGACAGGGGGGCCAGGGACTGAAGCTTTCTTT
CASSYGTGGPGTEAFF
>TRBD1|many|TRBJ2-7|TRBV6-1
TGTGCCAGCAGTGACTTGATGGGGACAGCCAGCTCCTACGAGCAGTACTTC
CASSDLMGTASSYEQYF
>TRBD2|NA|TRBJ2-1|TRBV4-3
TGCGCCAGCAGCCAAGATTGGGTAGCGGGAGGCTACAATGAGCAGTTCTTC
CASSQDWVAGGYNEQFF
>TRBD1|many|TRBJ2-2|TRBV7-2
TGTGCCAGCAGCTCCGCCGGGACAGGGGGCACCGGGGAGCTGTTTTTT
CASSSAGTGGTGELFF
>TRBD2|NA|TRBJ2-5|TRBV27
TGTGCCAGCGGTTCAGGACTAGCGGGGTCTGAGACCCAGTACTTC
CASGSGLAGSETQYF
>NA|NA|TRBJ2-7|TRBV7-2
TGTGCCAGCAGCTTGCTAGCCTCCTACGAGCAGTACTTC
CASSLLASYEQYF
>NA|NA|TRBJ1-1|TRBV29-1
TGCAGCGGTGAGGTTAACACTGAAGCTTTCTTT
CSGEVNTEAFF
>TRBD1|many|TRBJ2-1|TRBV15
TGTGCCACCAGCAGGAGGGCACAGGGGGGAAATGAGCAGTTCTTC
CATSRRAQGGNEQFF
>NA|many|TRBJ1-2|TRBV29-1
TGCAGCGTCCCGACCGACGGGGGAAATAATGGCTACACCTTC
CSVPTDGGNNGYTF
>NA|many|TRBJ1-1|TRBV7-2
TGTGCCAGCAGCCCCGGTCGGCGGACGAACACTGAAGCTTTCTTT
CASSPGRRTNTEAFF
>TRBD1|many|TRBJ2-1|TRBV2
TGTGCCAGCCAGGACAGGGGCTACAATGAGCAGTTCTTC
CASQDRGYNEQFF
>TRBD2|many|TRBJ2-1|TRBV20-1
TGCAGTGCTACTTCACTTCCAGCGGAGTGGGGGGGGTCCTACAATGAGCAGTTCTTC
CSATSLPAEWGGSYNEQFF
>NA|many|TRBJ1-1|TRBV15
TGTGCCACCAGCAGAGATCAGGGGCAAGCTTTCTTT
CATSRDQGQAFF
>NA|many|TRBJ2-6|TRBV29-1
TGCAGCGTTGGTTTGACTGGGGCCAACGTCCTGACTTTC
CSVGLTGANVLTF
>NA|many|TRBJ1-2|TRBV20-1
TGCAGTGCTAGAGTCCCCCTCCTTGGCGGCTACACCTTC
CSARVPLLGGYTF
>NA|few|TRBJ2-1|TRBV19
TGTGCCAGTAGTATAGGGGCCAGTAAGCAGTTCTTC
CASSIGASKQFF
>NA|NA|TRBJ2-1|TRBV29-1
TGCAGCGTTGAAGAGGGCTATTATGAGCAGTTCTTC
CSVEEGYYEQFF
>NA|NA|TRBJ1-4|TRBV15
TGTGCCACCAGCAGAGATAGGGGAGGGGTAAGGAGTGAAAAACTGTTTTTT
CATSRDRGGVRSEKLFF
>TRBD2|many|TRBJ2-1|TRBV3-1
TGTGCCAGCAGCCCTCCGGGACTAGCGGCCCCATACAATGAGCAGTTCTTC
CASSPPGLAAPYNEQFF
>TRBD2|many|TRBJ2-3|TRBV14
TGTGCCAGCAGCCTTATACTAGCGGGATATACAGATACGCAGTATTTT
CASSLILAGYTDTQYF
>TRBD2|few|TRBJ2-2|TRBV6-5
TGTGCCAGCAGCCCTAGCGGTGGGGGCACCGGGGAGCTGTTTTTT
CASSPSGGGTGELFF
>NA|many|TRBJ2-7|TRBV5-1
TGCGCCAGCGCATTGACAGGAAGCCACGAGCAGTACTTC
CASALTGSHEQYF
>NA|many|TRBJ1-4|TRBV19
TGTGCCAGTAGTATACAGGGACTTCGGGAAAAACTGTTTTTT
CASSIQGLREKLFF
>TRBD2|NA|TRBJ2-1|TRBV7-8
TGTGCCAGCCTCGGCGGGACTAGCGGCAATGAGCAGTTCTTC
CASLGGTSGNEQFF
>NA|many|TRBJ2-7|TRBV7-6
TGTGCCAGCAGCTCTAATGTGGGCGAGCAGTACTTC
CASSSNVGEQYF
>NA|few|TRBJ1-4|TRBV4-2
TGTGCCAGCAGCGGACGACAGAACCACGAAAAACTGTTTTTT
CASSGRQNHEKLFF
>NA|many|TRBJ2-5|TRBV7-2
TGTGCCAGCAGCCGTTACGAGAAAGAGACCCAGTACTTC
CASSRYEKETQYF
>TRBD2|NA|TRBJ2-3|TRBV5-1
TGCGCCAGCAGCTTAGCGGGGGGGCCAGATACGCAGTATTTT
CASSLAGGPDTQYF
>NA|many|TRBJ2-3|TRBV5-1
TGCGCCAGCAGCCCCACTGATTCTAGCACAGATACGCAGTATTTT
CASSPTDSSTDTQYF
>NA|many|TRBJ1-1|TRBV20-1
TGCAGTGCTAGTCTCTCAGGGAGGGTGAACACTGAAGCTTTCTTT
CSASLSGRVNTEAFF